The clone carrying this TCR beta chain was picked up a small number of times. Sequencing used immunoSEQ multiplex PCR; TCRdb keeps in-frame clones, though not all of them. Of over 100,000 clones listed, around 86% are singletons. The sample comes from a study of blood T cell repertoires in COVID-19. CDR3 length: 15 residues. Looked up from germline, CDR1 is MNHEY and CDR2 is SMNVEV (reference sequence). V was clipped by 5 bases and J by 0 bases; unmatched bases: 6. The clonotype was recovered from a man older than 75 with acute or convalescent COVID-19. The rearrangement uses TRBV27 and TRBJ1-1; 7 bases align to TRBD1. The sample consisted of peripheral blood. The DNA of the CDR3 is TGTGCCAGCAGTCCCGGGACAGCGATGAACACTGAAGCTTTCTTT. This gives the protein CASSPGTAMNTEAFF.